The 17 T cell receptor beta chains below all came from one sample that was sequenced in a study of T cell changes during pregnancy in multiple sclerosis. Method: immunoSEQ multiplex PCR; TCRdb's copy keeps in-frame clones and lacks some. The data show under 40,000 clones, with roughly 90% seen just once and about 4.4% held by the top ten. The sequencing used CD8+ T cells from peripheral blood mononuclear cells, collected after pregnancy. Source of these receptors: a female donor with multiple sclerosis, enrolled in a pregnancy study.

The V gene is TRBV7-9, the J gene TRBJ1-1; D may be TRBD1 (6 bases). The germline CDR1 and CDR2 sequences are SEHNR and FQNEAQ (reference sequence). Trimming took off 1 base at V and 0 bases at J, with 9 bases between the two ends. The CDR3 is 15 residues long. The CDR3 reads CASSLDGQMNTEAFF. CDR3 in DNA: TGTGCCAGCAGCTTAGATGGACAGATGAACACTGAAGCTTTCTTT.

The chain joins TRBV16 to TRBJ1-1; D perhaps matches TRBD1 (6 bases). The CDR3 extends over 16 amino acids. Germline V gene data show CDR1 as KGHSY and CDR2 as FQNENV. With 4 bases removed from V and 1 base from J, the gap between germline ends came to 16 bases. CDR3 region: CASSPDRGATNTEAFF. The CDR3 DNA is TGTGCCAGCAGCCCTGACCGGGGGGCGACGAACACTGAAGCTTTCTTT.

V gene TRBV5-4 combines with J gene TRBJ1-1; D is unresolved. Germline CDR1 is SGHNT and CDR2 is YYREEE (reference sequence). The length of the CDR3 is 14 residues. V shed 2 bases and J shed 5 bases, with 13 bases lying between them. The CDR3 is CASSFRGGTTEAFF. The CDR3 coding sequence is TGTGCCAGCAGCTTTCGAGGCGGCACGACTGAAGCTTTCTTT.

The J gene is TRBJ1-2, the V gene TRBV5-4; no clear D gene. The CDR3 has 13 amino acids. Germline lookup yields CDR1 SGHNT and CDR2 YYREEE (reference sequence). The germline V and J ends were trimmed by 4 bases and 4 bases, with 11 bases remaining between them. The CDR3 is CASSLVAAYGYTF. In nucleotides, the CDR3 is TGTGCCAGCAGCCTTGTTGCGGCCTATGGCTACACCTTC.

In this sample, this clone turned up once. The chain carries TRBV7-9 and TRBJ2-5, with a weak D call TRBD1 (6 bases). Germline assignment: CDR1 SEHNR and CDR2 FQNEAQ (reference sequence). V was cut by 5 bases and J by 4 bases, with 11 bases left in between. The CDR3 loop spans 13 amino acids. CDR3 region: CASSINRAETQYF. CDR3 nucleotide sequence: TGTGCCAGCAGCATTAACAGGGCAGAGACCCAGTACTTC.

As regards this clone: The junction shows a germline mismatch at one end, possibly a read error. The V gene is TRBV14, the J gene TRBJ2-2; TRBD2 matches at 8 bases. This CDR3 is 12 amino acids long. Per germline, CDR1 SGHDN and CDR2 FVKESK. Here the CDR3 DNA reads TGTGCCACCGGGGGGGCCCCCGGAGAGCTGTTTTTT. Its protein is CATGGAPGELFF. Based on the CDR3 plus reference TRBV14 and TRBJ2-2, the full variable domain is EAGVTQFPSHSVIEKGQTVTLRCDPISGHDNLYWYRRVMGKEIKFLLHFVKESKQDESGMPNNRFLAERTGGTYSTLKVQPAELEDSGVYFCATGGAPGELFFGEGSRLTVL.

This chain connects TRBV25-1 to TRBJ2-3; D remains unclear. The CDR3 is 14 amino acids. V lost 5 bases to trimming and J lost 2 bases, with 11 bases between them. Germline V gene lookup returns CDR1 MGHDK and CDR2 SYGVNS. The CDR3 spells CASSTSSPTDTQYF. The CDR3 bases are TGTGCCAGCAGTACCTCGAGCCCCACAGATACGCAGTATTTT.

J is TRBJ2-7 and V is TRBV5-6, with TRBD1 identical over 7 bases. Trimming at V came to 4 bases and at J to 4 bases, leaving 14 bases not matched to a gene. CDR1 is SGHDT and CDR2 is YYEEEE in the germline V gene. The CDR3 consists of 16 residues. The CDR3 DNA reads TGTGCCAGCAGCCTGGAACCGGGACAGTCTCTATACGAGCAGTACTTC. It translates to CASSLEPGQSLYEQYF.

The chain uses TRBV6-5 and TRBJ1-2; weak D call: TRBD1 (5 bases). Looked up from germline, CDR1 is MNHEY and CDR2 is SVGAGI. The CDR3 consists of 13 residues. Trimming left V 6 bases short and J 6 bases short, with 14 bases between. The CDR3 spells CASRSTRGDGYTF. DNA of the CDR3: TGTGCCAGCAGGTCAACAAGGGGCGATGGCTACACCTTC.

V usage is TRBV19 and J usage is TRBJ1-1, with D possibly TRBD1 on 5 matching bases. V was pared by 7 bases and J by 8 bases, with 23 bases between. CDR3 length equals 15 residues. Germline assignment: CDR1 LNHDA and CDR2 SQIVND (reference sequence). The CDR3 sequence is CASTFRDSITKEAFF. In DNA form, the CDR3 reads TGTGCCAGTACGTTTCGAGACAGCATCACCAAGGAAGCTTTCTTT.

This clone appeared a single time. The gene calls are TRBV7-2 and TRBJ2-1; D may be TRBD1 (6 bases). The CDR3 consists of 13 residues. V lost 0 bases and J lost 6, with 6 bases in between. Germline V gives CDR1 SGHTA, CDR2 FQGNSA. In DNA, the CDR3 is TGTGCCAGCAGCTTAGCGGGGGCCAATGAGCAGTTCTTC. Its protein is CASSLAGANEQFF.

This clone was counted a few times. The chain couples TRBV6-4 to TRBJ1-1; D is possibly TRBD1 (5 bases). V gave up 3 bases and J gave up 1 base, with 6 bases separating them. This CDR3 spans 13 amino acids. The germline V gene has CDR1 MRHNA and CDR2 SNTAGT. The CDR3 protein is CASSEGENTEAFF. The DNA of the CDR3 is TGTGCCAGCAGTGAAGGGGAGAACACTGAAGCTTTCTTT.

CDR3 residues: CASSHYPVQADQPQHF. DNA for the CDR3: TGTGCCAGCAGCCACTACCCCGTCCAAGCCGACCAGCCCCAGCATTTT. The chain has TRBV5-5 and TRBJ1-5; D is uncertain. Per the germline V gene, CDR1 is SGHKS and CDR2 is YYEKEE (reference sequence). V lost 4 bases and J 7 bases, leaving 21 bases between the germline ends. The CDR3 loop spans 16 amino acids.

V and J are TRBV4-1 and TRBJ2-3; weak D call: TRBD2 (5 bases). In germline, CDR1 is MGHRA, CDR2 YSYEKL. CDR3 length: 14 amino acids. V gave up 4 bases and J gave up 8 bases, with 16 bases separating them. The CDR3: CASSPPGEKVTQYF. CDR3 in DNA: TGCGCCAGCAGCCCCCCTGGGGAGAAGGTTACGCAGTATTTT.

The chain combines TRBV11-2 with TRBJ2-1, with 8 bases identical to TRBD2. Germline V gives CDR1 SGHAT, CDR2 FQNNGV. Trimming removed 1 base from V and 1 base from J; junction bases left unmatched: 9. CDR3 size: 18 residues. This chain's CDR3 is CASSLGGLKRGSYNEQFF. The CDR3 DNA is TGTGCCAGCAGCTTAGGAGGACTCAAGCGGGGGTCCTACAATGAGCAGTTCTTC.

The V gene is TRBV27, the J gene TRBJ2-1; tentative D call: TRBD1 (6 bases). Trimming removed 2 bases from V and 6 bases from J, with 11 bases in between. Per germline, CDR1 MNHEY and CDR2 SMNVEV (reference sequence). This CDR3 is 14 amino acids long. CDR3 region: CASSLPDRSNEQFF. In DNA, the CDR3 is TGTGCCAGCAGTTTACCTGACAGGAGCAATGAGCAGTTCTTC.

V gene TRBV7-7 combines with J gene TRBJ2-1; D unclear. The CDR3 runs 14 residues. V was trimmed by 5 bases and J by 0 bases, leaving 8 bases between them. Germline lookup yields CDR1 SSHAT and CDR2 FNYEAQ (reference sequence). The CDR3, as DNA: TGTGCCAGCAGCCCGAGTGGCTCCTACAATGAGCAGTTCTTC. It codes for CASSPSGSYNEQFF.